This T cell receptor (beta chain) was captured in a study of T cell changes during pregnancy in multiple sclerosis. J lost 3 bases, V lost 5 bases, and 5 bases had no gene match. The CDR3 is 15 amino acids. Germline lookup yields CDR1 LNHDA and CDR2 SQIVND (reference sequence). Clones were sequenced by immunoSEQ multiplex PCR, and TCRdb holds only the in-frame ones, with some missing. The repertoire consists of some 95,000 clones, with approximately 92% occurring once and the leading ten covering 2% to 3%. The material sequenced was peripheral blood, taken in the first trimester of pregnancy. This sequence was found in a female donor with multiple sclerosis, enrolled in a pregnancy study. The rearrangement uses TRBV19 and TRBJ2-2, with 8 nucleotides matching TRBD2. The CDR3 spells CASSSGLAHTGELFF. For the CDR3, the DNA is TGTGCCAGTAGTTCCGGACTAGCCCACACCGGGGAGCTGTTTTTT.